These 8 T cell receptor beta chains came from one sample sequenced in a study of tumor-infiltrating lymphocytes in oesophageal squamous cell carcinoma. MiXCR was run by TCRdb on the PCR reads, yielding one entry per CDR3 protein. The sample yields about 24,000 distinct CDR3 sequences, more than 30% seen once. Sequencing was carried out using esophageal tumor tissue. These receptors came from a male donor with esophageal squamous cell carcinoma.

The genes are TRBV29-1 and TRBJ2-7; a weak D match, TRBD2 (5 bases). Per germline, CDR1 SQVTM and CDR2 ANQGSEA. The CDR3 runs to 13 residues. The V end lost 3 bases, the J end lost 2 bases, and 11 bases lay between the germline ends. DNA for the CDR3: TGCAGCGTTGATTCGGGATCCCCCTACGAGCAGTACTTC. Encoded protein: CSVDSGSPYEQYF.

The CDR3 DNA follows: TGTGCCAGCAGCACCCTAGGACAGGGCACCTACGAGCAGTTCTTC. Translation gives CASSTLGQGTYEQFF. The chain recombines TRBV7-6 with TRBJ2-3; 8 bases are shared with TRBD1. The DNA end lines up better with TRBJ2-1; the J call may be wrong. The CDR3 length is 15 residues. Germline lookup yields CDR1 SGHVS and CDR2 FNYEAQ.

This clonotype came up a few times. V gene TRBV7-2 combines with J gene TRBJ2-1; D gene uncertain. The CDR3 is 12 amino acids. Trimming stripped 2 bases from V and 5 bases from J, with 4 bases between. From germline, CDR1 is SGHTA and CDR2 FQGNSA. The DNA for the CDR3 is TGTGCCAGCAGCTTAAGGGACAATGAGCAGTTCTTC. It translates to CASSLRDNEQFF.

The CDR3: CSAIGQGAYEQYF. As DNA, the CDR3 is TGCAGTGCCATCGGACAGGGGGCCTACGAGCAGTACTTC. The chain joins TRBV20-1 to TRBJ2-1; 10 bases fit TRBD1. The DNA end is more similar to TRBJ2-7, so the J call may be wrong. CDR3 length: 13 amino acids. Germline loops: CDR1 DFQATT, CDR2 SNEGSKA (reference sequence).

This clonotype was counted only a few times. The genes are TRBV6-1 and TRBJ2-3, with D possibly TRBD2 on 7 matching bases. This CDR3 is built from 12 residues. Germline values: CDR1 MNHNS, CDR2 SASEGT. The germline V and J ends were trimmed by 8 bases and 2 bases, with 8 bases remaining between them. The CDR3 coding sequence is TGTGCCAGCGGGGGGGCCACAGATACGCAGTATTTT. Protein: CASGGATDTQYF.

This clonotype appeared many times. A clone one base away is much larger, so this may be a read error. V is TRBV11-2 and J is TRBJ2-7, with 7 nucleotides matching TRBD1. Germline loops: CDR1 SGHAT, CDR2 FQNNGV. This CDR3 spans 12 amino acids. The J segment lost 7 bases and the V segment lost 4 bases, leaving 4 bases of the junction unmatched. In nucleotides, the CDR3 is TGTGCCAGCAGCTATGGACAGGATGAGCAGTACTTC. Translating gives CASSYGQDEQYF.

This clonotype occurred a few times. V gene TRBV5-1 combines with J gene TRBJ1-1, with 7 positions matching TRBD1. This CDR3 region has 14 residues. CDR1 and CDR2 from the germline V gene are SGHRS and YFSETQ. Germline trimming cut 4 bases from V and 1 base from J; bases unmatched to any gene: 4. The CDR3 here is CASSEGTENTEAFF. DNA for the CDR3: TGCGCCAGCAGCGAAGGGACAGAGAACACTGAAGCTTTCTTT.

This clonotype is judged medium-sized. This chain uses TRBV6-6 with TRBJ2-1; D not certain. Germline assignment: CDR1 MNHNY and CDR2 SVGAGI (reference sequence). Trimming removed 0 bases at V and 7 bases at J, with 7 bases between. The CDR3 contains 13 residues. CDR3 nucleotides: TGTGCCAGCAGTTACTCGCGCGGAAATGAGCAGTTCTTC. Protein sequence: CASSYSRGNEQFF.